These 31 T cell receptor beta chains originate from one sample sequenced in a study of shared clonotypes between healthy human individuals. Some clones are missing from TCRdb's copy, which holds only in-frame ones; the method was immunoSEQ multiplex PCR. The table has about 380,000 clones, 95% to 97% seen once. The specimen was memory CD8+ T cells sorted from blood. Sample subset: CD45RO+ cells pooled with CCR7-negative TemRA cells. The receptors here all came from a man between 25 and 39 years old in good health.

The V call is TRBV28, the J call TRBJ2-7; the match to TRBD2 covers 11 bases. Germline CDR1 and CDR2: MDHEN and SYDVKM. The CDR3 is 15 amino acids. Trimming took 6 bases from V and 5 from J; bases not matched to a gene: 9. The CDR3 region has the DNA TGTGCCAGCAGCCCCCTAGCGGGAGGAACCCACGAGCAGTACTTC. Protein: CASSPLAGGTHEQYF.

This chain joins TRBV7-8 and TRBJ2-7; D unclear. With 6 bases removed from V and 7 bases from J, the gap between germline ends came to 13 bases. CDR1 SGHVS and CDR2 FQNEAQ come from the germline V gene. The CDR3 sequence is 12 residues long. CDR3 coding DNA: TGTGCCAGCAGTCTTAGGGCCTGGGAGCAGTACTTC. Translating gives CASSLRAWEQYF. The variable domain in full, completed from reference TRBV7-8 and TRBJ2-7, reads GAGVSQSPRYKVAKRGQDVALRCDPISGHVSLFWYQQALGQGPEFLTYFQNEAQLDKSGLPSDRFFAERPEGSVSTLKIQRTQQEDSAVYLCASSLRAWEQYFGPGTRLTVT.

The chain employs TRBV10-3 and TRBJ1-5; 8 bases are a match to TRBD1. This CDR3 has 14 residues. V shed 5 bases, J shed 5 bases, and the junction held 5 bases outside the gene matches. CDR1 and CDR2 (germline): ENHRY, SYGVKD. The CDR3 bases are TGTGCCATCAGTCCCGACAGGGGATATCAGCCCCAGCATTTT. Translating gives CAISPDRGYQPQHF.

This chain's CDR3 is CASSSRNSNQPQHF. Written as DNA, the CDR3 is TGTGCCAGCAGTTCACGGAATAGCAATCAGCCCCAGCATTTT. The V gene is TRBV28, the J gene TRBJ1-5; no clear D gene. V was shortened by 4 bases and J by 0 bases, with 7 bases between the two germline ends. The CDR3 contains 14 residues. Germline CDR1 and CDR2: MDHEN and SYDVKM.

In this sample, this clone turned up once. The chain recombines TRBV29-1 with TRBJ2-2; a possible D gene is TRBD1 (5 bases). The CDR3 totals 12 residues. Germline assignment: CDR1 SQVTM and CDR2 ANQGSEA. V lost 7 bases, J lost 4 bases, and 10 bases lay in between. CDR3 sequence: CSGKGFTGELFF. Written as DNA, the CDR3 is TGCAGCGGGAAGGGGTTCACCGGGGAGCTGTTTTTT.

The chain is built from TRBV28 and TRBJ2-4; D might be TRBD1 or TRBD2, each matching 5 bases. Germline loops: CDR1 MDHEN, CDR2 SYDVKM. V shed 7 bases and J shed 1 base, with 17 bases lying between them. There are 16 residues in the CDR3. CDR3 nucleotide sequence: TGTGCCAGCACCTCCGGGACCCCCTTGGCCAAAAACATTCAGTACTTC. This sequence encodes CASTSGTPLAKNIQYF.

CDR3 coding DNA: TGTGCCAGCAGCTTAGATATGATCCCAGAGACCCAGTACTTC. Translating it yields CASSLDMIPETQYF. This chain links TRBV7-2 with TRBJ2-5, with D hard to call. Trimming took off 1 base at V and 4 bases at J, with 10 bases between the two ends. CDR1 SGHTA and CDR2 FQGNSA come from the germline V gene. The CDR3 runs to 14 residues.

The chain employs TRBV29-1 and TRBJ2-2, with TRBD2 matching over 7 bases. Germline assignment: CDR1 SQVTM and CDR2 ANQGSEA. V trimming: 5 bases; J trimming: 1 base; junction bases outside the gene matches: 4. The CDR3 is 14 residues long. Here the CDR3 reads CSVQGLMNTGELFF. DNA of the CDR3: TGCAGCGTTCAGGGACTAATGAACACCGGGGAGCTGTTTTTT.

The chain carries TRBV4-2 and TRBJ2-3; 11 bases align to TRBD2. This CDR3 is built from 17 residues. Trimming cost V 0 bases and J 3 bases; bases outside gene matches: 5. Germline CDR1 reads LGHNA; CDR2 reads YNFKEQ. In DNA, the CDR3 is TGTGCCAGCAGCCAAGACGGAGGACTAGCGGGTACAGATACGCAGTATTTT. The encoded protein is CASSQDGGLAGTDTQYF.

The chain links TRBV7-8 to TRBJ2-7; 7 nucleotides match TRBD1. J was trimmed by 1 base and V by 5 bases; bases with no gene match: 5. Germline values: CDR1 SGHVS, CDR2 FQNEAQ. The CDR3 runs to 14 residues. CDR3 in DNA: TGTGCCAGCAGCCTAGACAGGGTATCCTACGAGCAGTACTTC. Encoded protein: CASSLDRVSYEQYF.

This chain connects TRBV7-9 to TRBJ1-4, with D perhaps matching TRBD1 (5 bases). The germline CDR1 and CDR2 sequences are SEHNR and FQNEAQ (reference sequence). V was clipped by 1 base and J by 5 bases, with 8 bases between them. The CDR3 is made up of 14 amino acids. CDR3 region: CASSLGQRNEKLFF. The CDR3 DNA follows: TGTGCCAGCAGCTTAGGACAGAGAAATGAAAAACTGTTTTTT.

This chain uses TRBV4-1 with TRBJ2-5, with TRBD1 matching 7 bases. Per germline, CDR1 MGHRA and CDR2 YSYEKL. The CDR3 is 14 residues long. The V segment lost 5 bases and the J segment 5 bases; nucleotides outside the gene matches: 8. The CDR3 is CASSSRQGEETQYF. In DNA form, the CDR3 reads TGCGCCAGCAGCTCCCGGCAGGGGGAGGAGACCCAGTACTTC.

This sequence joins TRBV27 and TRBJ1-1; 11 bases align to TRBD1. The CDR3 runs 14 residues. The germline V gene encodes CDR1 MNHEY and CDR2 SMNVEV (reference sequence). The V segment lost 6 bases and the J segment 1 base; nucleotides outside the gene matches: 1. The CDR3 reads CASSGTGGNTEAFF. The CDR3 coding sequence is TGTGCCAGCAGCGGGACAGGGGGGAACACTGAAGCTTTCTTT.

This clone was seen only a few times. The rearrangement uses TRBV7-9 and TRBJ1-1; D gene uncertain. CDR3 length: 13 amino acids. Germline assignment: CDR1 SEHNR and CDR2 FQNEAQ (reference sequence). V gave up 2 bases and J gave up 4 bases, with 8 bases separating them. The CDR3 sequence: CASSLSKLTEAFF. The CDR3 nucleotides read TGTGCCAGCAGCTTATCTAAACTCACTGAAGCTTTCTTT.

V and J are TRBV10-3 and TRBJ1-4; 8 bases line up with TRBD1. Germline V CDR1 and CDR2: ENHRY, SYGVKD. The CDR3 contains 16 residues. V lost 0 bases, J lost 7 bases, and 7 bases stayed unmatched. The CDR3, as DNA: TGTGCCATCAGTGAGTCGATAGGACAGGGAAGTGAAAAACTGTTTTTT. Translating gives CAISESIGQGSEKLFF.

The J gene is TRBJ2-7, the V gene TRBV11-2; D is uncertain. This CDR3 contains 13 residues. Deletions cut 2 bases from V and 0 bases from J, with 5 bases between. Germline V CDR1 and CDR2: SGHAT, FQNNGV. CDR3 protein: CASSLHISYEQYF. CDR3 DNA: TGTGCCAGCAGCTTACACATCTCCTACGAGCAGTACTTC.

The V gene is TRBV5-1, the J gene TRBJ1-1; weak D call: TRBD1 (6 bases). Trimming took 0 bases from V and 1 from J, leaving 10 bases between them. CDR3 length: 15 residues. Germline values: CDR1 SGHRS, CDR2 YFSETQ. CDR3 region: CASSLVSGANTEAFF. CDR3 in DNA: TGCGCCAGCAGCTTGGTTTCGGGGGCGAACACTGAAGCTTTCTTT.

V is TRBV29-1 and J is TRBJ2-1; TRBD1 agrees at 8 bases. With 6 bases clipped from V and 6 bases from J, the junction kept 4 bases outside the gene matches. This CDR3 has 12 residues. Germline loops: CDR1 SQVTM, CDR2 ANQGSEA. CDR3 loop: CSVGDRFNEQFF. The CDR3, as DNA: TGCAGCGTAGGGGACAGGTTCAATGAGCAGTTCTTC.

This sequence joins TRBV7-9 and TRBJ2-1; 11 nucleotides agree with TRBD2. V shed 5 bases and J 4 bases; nucleotides not matched to a gene: 7. The CDR3 sequence is 16 residues long. Per the germline V gene, CDR1 is SEHNR and CDR2 is FQNEAQ (reference sequence). The CDR3 is CASSTKGLAAYNEQFF. The CDR3 DNA reads TGTGCCAGCAGCACCAAGGGACTAGCGGCTTACAATGAGCAGTTCTTC.

This chain uses TRBV10-3 with TRBJ2-7; 13 bases match TRBD2. The CDR3 contains 17 residues. V was clipped by 6 bases and J by 5 bases; unmatched bases: 13. Germline V gives CDR1 ENHRY, CDR2 SYGVKD. The CDR3 coding sequence is TGTGCCATCAGAGGGGCACTAGCGGGAGGGCCAGAGAACGAGCAGTACTTC. Residues: CAIRGALAGGPENEQYF.

The chain carries TRBV7-9 and TRBJ2-5, with a weak D call TRBD1 (6 bases). CDR3 length equals 19 residues. Trimming pared 3 bases from V and 0 bases from J, leaving 23 bases between. Germline CDR1 SEHNR, CDR2 FQNEAQ (reference sequence). This CDR3 reads CASSFSFSLTTGYQETQYF. The CDR3 nucleotides read TGTGCCAGCAGCTTCTCTTTTAGTCTCACTACAGGGTACCAAGAGACCCAGTACTTC.

This clone was seen once. The V gene is TRBV29-1, the J gene TRBJ1-4, with D possibly matching TRBD1 (6 bases). From germline, CDR1 is SQVTM and CDR2 ANQGSEA. V dropped 7 bases and J dropped 10 bases, with 13 bases sitting between them. This CDR3 is built from 11 residues. CDR3 DNA sequence: TGCAGCGCGTTGTTAGGGGGAAAACTGTTTTTT. Its translation: CSALLGGKLFF.

This chain uses TRBV11-1 with TRBJ1-1; D unresolved. V lost 5 bases to trimming and J lost 3 bases, with 10 bases between them. CDR1 and CDR2 from the germline V gene are SGHAT and FQDESV (reference sequence). This CDR3 is built from 13 residues. The CDR3 loop is CASSPRRYTEAFF. The CDR3 DNA is TGTGCCAGCAGCCCCCGACGGTACACTGAAGCTTTCTTT.

This rearrangement joins TRBV7-6 to TRBJ2-7; a weak D match, TRBD2 (5 bases). The V end lost 5 bases, the J end lost 3 bases, and 17 bases lay between the germline ends. The CDR3 spans 15 residues. Per germline, CDR1 SGHVS and CDR2 FNYEAQ. This chain's CDR3 is CASSRVAGRVYEQYF. The CDR3 DNA is TGTGCCAGCAGCCGAGTCGCGGGTCGGGTCTACGAGCAGTACTTC. The full variable domain, with the rest looked up from reference TRBV7-6 and TRBJ2-7, is GAGVSQSPRYKVTKRGQDVALRCDPISGHVSLYWYRQALGQGPEFLTYFNYEAQQDKSGLPNDRFSAERPEGSISTLTIQRTEQRDSAMYRCASSRVAGRVYEQYFGPGTRLTVT.

This clone showed up just once. V is TRBV10-3 and J is TRBJ1-3; perhaps TRBD1 as D (5 bases). Germline V CDR1 and CDR2: ENHRY, SYGVKD. Trimming left V 4 bases short and J 1 base short, with 11 bases between. This CDR3 region has 15 residues. The CDR3 protein is CAISVGETSGNTIYF. CDR3 DNA: TGTGCCATCAGTGTAGGGGAGACATCTGGAAACACCATATATTTT.

V is TRBV28 and J is TRBJ1-1, with 8 bases lining up with TRBD1. The CDR3 totals 14 residues. V lost 7 bases, J lost 1 base, and 5 bases stayed unmatched. Germline assignment: CDR1 MDHEN and CDR2 SYDVKM. CDR3 region: CASTQGVKNTEAFF. CDR3 DNA: TGTGCCAGCACACAGGGGGTAAAGAACACTGAAGCTTTCTTT.

The rearrangement uses TRBV4-1 and TRBJ2-7; 13 bases map to TRBD2. Germline-derived CDR1 and CDR2 are MGHRA and YSYEKL. With V trimmed by 3 bases and J by 2 bases, 1 base remained unmatched. The CDR3 is 15 residues long. The CDR3 is CASSHGTSGTYEQYF. The CDR3 nucleotides are TGCGCCAGCAGCCACGGGACTAGCGGGACCTACGAGCAGTACTTC.

About this clone: The same CDR3 can be traced to other DNA sequences in this sample. V and J are TRBV5-1 and TRBJ2-5; D is ambiguous. The CDR3 has 11 amino acids. Trimming took off 3 bases at V and 2 bases at J, with 2 bases between the two ends. Germline V gene lookup returns CDR1 SGHRS and CDR2 YFSETQ. CDR3 DNA: TGCGCCAGCAGCTCACAAGAGACCCAGTACTTC. It specifies CASSSQETQYF.

The gene calls are TRBV20-1 and TRBJ2-5, with D possibly being TRBD1 (5 bases). The germline V gene encodes CDR1 DFQATT and CDR2 SNEGSKA (reference sequence). The V gene lost 3 bases and the J gene lost 5 bases, with 7 bases spanning the gap. The CDR3 is made up of 11 amino acids. The CDR3, as DNA: TGCAGTGCTAGTGGGGCTGAGACCCAGTACTTC. It encodes CSASGAETQYF.

The rearrangement links TRBV6-5 to TRBJ1-4; D is uncertain. Trimming stripped 0 bases from V and 7 bases from J, with 15 bases between. CDR1 and CDR2 from the germline V gene are MNHEY and SVGAGI. The CDR3 has 16 residues. CDR3 nucleotides: TGTGCCAGCAGTTACTCGATCGGCACTAGAAGTGAAAAACTGTTTTTT. It encodes CASSYSIGTRSEKLFF.

The count of this clone is one. This sequence joins TRBV6-1 and TRBJ2-7; D is undetermined. The germline gives CDR1 MNHNS, CDR2 SASEGT. This CDR3 is built from 15 residues. The V gene lost 1 base and the J gene lost 4 bases, with 14 bases spanning the gap. The CDR3: CASSEGQYTLYEQYF. Written as DNA, the CDR3 is TGTGCCAGCAGTGAAGGCCAGTATACCCTTTACGAGCAGTACTTC.